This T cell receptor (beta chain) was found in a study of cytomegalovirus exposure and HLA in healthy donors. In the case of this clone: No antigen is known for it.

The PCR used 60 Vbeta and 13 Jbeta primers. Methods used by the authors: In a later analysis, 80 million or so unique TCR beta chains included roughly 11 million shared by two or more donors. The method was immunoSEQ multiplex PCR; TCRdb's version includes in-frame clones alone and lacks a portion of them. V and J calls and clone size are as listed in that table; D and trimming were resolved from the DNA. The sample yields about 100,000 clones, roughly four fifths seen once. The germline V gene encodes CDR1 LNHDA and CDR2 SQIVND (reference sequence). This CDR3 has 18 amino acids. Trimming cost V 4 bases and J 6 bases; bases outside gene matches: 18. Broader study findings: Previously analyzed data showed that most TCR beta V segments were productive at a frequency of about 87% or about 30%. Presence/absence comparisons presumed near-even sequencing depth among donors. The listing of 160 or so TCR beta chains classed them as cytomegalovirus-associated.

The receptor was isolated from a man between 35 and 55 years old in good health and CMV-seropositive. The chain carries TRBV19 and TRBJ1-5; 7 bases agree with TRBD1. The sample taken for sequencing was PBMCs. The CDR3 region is CASSTYLYRTGRVQPQHF. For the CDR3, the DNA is TGTGCCAGTAGTACTTATCTCTATAGGACAGGAAGGGTTCAGCCCCAGCATTTT. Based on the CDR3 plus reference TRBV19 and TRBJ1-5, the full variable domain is DGGITQSPKYLFRKEGQNVTLSCEQNLNHDAMYWYRQDPGQGLRLIYYSQIVNDFQKGDIAEGYSVSREKKESFPLTVTSAQKNPTAFYLCASSTYLYRTGRVQPQHFGDGTRLSIL.